Below are 5 T cell receptor beta chains sequenced from a single sample in a study of early T cells in non-severe SARS-CoV-2 infection. TCRdb called the 5' RACE reads again in MiXCR, with one record for every CDR3 protein. The sample has tens of thousands of distinct CDR3 sequences; 13% are singletons. The sample taken for sequencing was whole blood. These receptors were obtained from an adult who was a healthcare worker with PCR-confirmed SARS-CoV-2 infection or an uninfected control (not recorded which).

This clonotype was counted only a few times. The rearrangement joins TRBV2 to TRBJ2-2; 11 nucleotides match TRBD1. The germline V gene has CDR1 SNHLY and CDR2 FYNNEI. The CDR3 has 15 residues. J lost 5 bases, V lost 7 bases, and 6 bases had no gene match. The CDR3 nucleotides are TGTGCCAGCATGAGGACAGGGGGCGCGACCGGGGAGCTGTTTTTT. This translates into CASMRTGGATGELFF.

The rearrangement joins TRBV27 to TRBJ2-7; D unresolved. Germline CDR1 reads MNHEY; CDR2 reads SMNVEV (reference sequence). The CDR3 runs to 14 residues. With 3 bases removed from V and 0 bases from J, the gap between germline ends came to 9 bases. The CDR3 sequence is CASSFSSSSYEQYF. CDR3 DNA: TGTGCCAGCAGTTTTTCTTCCAGCTCCTACGAGCAGTACTTC.

There are a few counts of this clonotype. This chain uses TRBV20-1 with TRBJ2-3; D might be TRBD1 or TRBD2, each matching 5 bases. The CDR3 is 17 amino acids. Germline loops: CDR1 DFQATT, CDR2 SNEGSKA (reference sequence). V was trimmed by 3 bases and J by 2 bases, leaving 21 bases between them. The CDR3, as DNA: TGCAGTGCTAGTTCTCTTCGAGGGGACCTCCTCACAGATACGCAGTATTTT. Translated: CSASSLRGDLLTDTQYF.

The chain has TRBV9 and TRBJ1-6; D not certain. The CDR3 sequence is 12 residues long. V lost 6 bases and J 12 bases, leaving 13 bases between the germline ends. From germline, CDR1 is SGDLS and CDR2 YYNGEE. The CDR3 protein is CASTISEGPLHF. In nucleotides, the CDR3 is TGTGCCAGCACCATCTCAGAGGGACCCCTCCACTTT.

This clonotype was recorded a few times. The chain uses TRBV5-1 and TRBJ2-5, with 10 bases identical to TRBD2. Germline assignment: CDR1 SGHRS and CDR2 YFSETQ. There are 16 residues in the CDR3. V shed 0 bases and J 2 bases; nucleotides not matched to a gene: 4. CDR3 protein: CASSLGSSGGQETQYF. In DNA form, the CDR3 reads TGCGCCAGCAGCTTGGGTAGTAGCGGGGGGCAAGAGACCCAGTACTTC.